This T cell receptor beta chain comes out of a study of neurological immune-mediated disorders. Overall study context: Relapsing-remitting forms accounted for most of the roughly 34 multiple sclerosis patients and secondary progressive forms for 3. Points from the study as a whole: On phylogenetic grouping, the repertoires of 18 of 34 multiple sclerosis patients fell within one related-CDR3 cluster, constituting a possible signature. Any association between clinical or MRI features and the multiple sclerosis repertoire cluster was absent.

The starting material, 2 million PBMCs stored at -80 C, gave rise to the unsorted libraries. This CDR3 contains 16 residues. Germline V gene data show CDR1 as MDHEN and CDR2 as SYDVKM. V gave up 6 bases and J gave up 2 bases; unmatched junction bases: 12. TCRdb passed the 5' RACE reads through MiXCR, listing each CDR3 protein once. The sample comprises about 66,000 distinct CDR3 sequences, 3% to 3.5% of which are singletons, and around 3.7% rests with the top ten. This clonotype was recorded many times. Its antigen is still unknown. The chain has TRBV28 and TRBJ2-7; TRBD1 matches 8 bases. The receptor was isolated from a man between 35 and 55 years old with multiple sclerosis. Sequencing input: PBMCs. DNA of the CDR3: TGTGCCAGCAGACCCTTTGGACAGGGCTCCACCTACGAGCAGTACTTC. Protein: CASRPFGQGSTYEQYF.